This entry lists 19 T cell receptor beta chains sequenced from one sample in a study of blood T cell repertoires in COVID-19. The assay was immunoSEQ multiplex PCR, and TCRdb's table has in-frame clones only and misses some. The sample carries under 200,000 clones, under 80% recorded once. Sequenced input: peripheral blood. All receptors derive from a man aged 70 or older with acute or convalescent COVID-19.

This chain connects TRBV18 to TRBJ1-1; 7 bases line up with TRBD1. J gave up 0 bases and V 4 bases, and 11 bases lay outside the gene matches. This CDR3 is built from 17 residues. In germline, CDR1 is KGHSH, CDR2 LQKENI. In nucleotides, the CDR3 is TGTGCCAGCTCACTCGGGACAGCCTTACGAATGAACACTGAAGCTTTCTTT. It yields the protein CASSLGTALRMNTEAFF.

The V gene is TRBV9, the J gene TRBJ2-5; TRBD2 matches 8 bases. V lost 4 bases and J lost 1; bases outside the gene matches: 6. This CDR3 contains 15 residues. Germline CDR1 and CDR2: SGDLS and YYNGEE. CDR3 sequence: CASSTLSGIQETQYF. For the CDR3, the DNA is TGTGCCAGCAGCACCCTTAGCGGGATCCAAGAGACCCAGTACTTC.

This chain links TRBV5-6 with TRBJ1-2; 7 nucleotides match TRBD1. The CDR3 runs 17 residues. V shed 0 bases, J shed 0 bases, and the junction held 8 bases outside the gene matches. Per germline, CDR1 SGHDT and CDR2 YYEEEE. CDR3 nucleotide sequence: TGTGCCAGCAGCTTGGGGTACGGGACAGAAACTAACTATGGCTACACCTTC. This codes for CASSLGYGTETNYGYTF.

The rearrangement links TRBV3-1 (or the pseudogene TRBV3-2) to TRBJ2-1; 10 bases line up with TRBD1. The CDR3 extends over 14 amino acids. Germline-derived CDR1 and CDR2 are LGHDT and YNNKEL (reference sequence). Losses at the gene ends were 4 bases for V and 9 bases for J; bases not matched to a gene: 6. The CDR3 protein is CASSLRQGAGEQFF. CDR3 DNA sequence: TGTGCCAGCAGCCTTCGACAGGGGGCCGGTGAGCAGTTCTTC.

V is TRBV27 and J is TRBJ1-4; D uncertain. The V gene lost 3 bases and the J gene lost 7 bases, with 12 bases spanning the gap. This CDR3 has 14 residues. CDR1 and CDR2 from the germline V gene are MNHEY and SMNVEV (reference sequence). The CDR3: CASSLTREVEKLFF. The DNA for the CDR3 is TGTGCCAGCAGTTTGACTAGGGAGGTTGAAAAACTGTTTTTT.

CDR3 nucleotide sequence: TGCGCCAGCAGCCTGAACAATAACGAGCAGTACTTC. This translates into CASSLNNNEQYF. V usage is TRBV5-1 and J usage is TRBJ2-7; no firm D call. This CDR3 is built from 12 residues. Germline V lookup: CDR1 SGHRS, CDR2 YFSETQ. The ends were cut back, 4 bases at V and 5 bases at J, with 10 bases in the middle.

V gene TRBV28 combines with J gene TRBJ1-2, with D possibly being TRBD1 (6 bases). Trimming took 6 bases from V and 4 from J, leaving 15 bases between them. The germline V gene encodes CDR1 MDHEN and CDR2 SYDVKM. CDR3 size: 14 residues. CDR3 nucleotide sequence: TGTGCCAGCAGGACAGGAGGCTACCCCTATGGCTACACCTTC. The encoded protein is CASRTGGYPYGYTF.

J is TRBJ2-1 and V is TRBV6-5; TRBD1 aligns across 8 bases. This CDR3 is built from 16 residues. The trim removed 2 bases at V and 2 bases at J, leaving 5 bases unmatched. Germline loops: CDR1 MNHEY, CDR2 SVGAGI. The chain's CDR3 is CASSYTGQGPYNEQFF. The CDR3 bases are TGTGCCAGCAGTTACACTGGACAGGGCCCCTACAATGAGCAGTTCTTC.

The chain couples TRBV7-3 to TRBJ2-2; 12 bases are a match to TRBD2. Germline trimming cut 8 bases from V and 0 bases from J; bases unmatched to any gene: 4. Germline V gene sequence: CDR1 SGHTA, CDR2 FQGTGA. This CDR3 is built from 16 residues. The CDR3 DNA sequence: TGTGCCAGCCGGACTAGCGGGAACTCGAACACCGGGGAGCTGTTTTTT. Translating gives CASRTSGNSNTGELFF.

The rearrangement links TRBV3-1 (or the pseudogene TRBV3-2) to TRBJ2-7, with D possibly TRBD1 on 6 matching bases. The CDR3 is made up of 14 amino acids. With 5 bases removed from V and 7 bases from J, the gap between germline ends came to 18 bases. CDR1 is LGHDT and CDR2 is YNNKEL in the germline V gene (reference sequence). The CDR3 loop is CASSTRTVSGEQYF. CDR3 coding DNA: TGTGCCAGCAGCACCCGGACAGTATCCGGTGAGCAGTACTTC.

The chain has TRBV19 and TRBJ1-4, with D maybe TRBD1 (5 bases). The CDR3 consists of 15 residues. Trimming took 3 bases from V and 9 from J, leaving 17 bases between them. From germline, CDR1 is LNHDA and CDR2 SQIVND (reference sequence). CDR3: CASSIPKGRDKKLFF. In DNA form, the CDR3 reads TGTGCCAGTAGTATTCCCAAGGGGCGCGATAAAAAACTGTTTTTT.

The chain combines TRBV11-2 with TRBJ2-7; the D gene is possibly TRBD1 (7 bases). Germline values: CDR1 SGHAT, CDR2 FQNNGV. The CDR3 sequence is 14 residues long. V shed 4 bases and J shed 0 bases, with 10 bases lying between them. The CDR3: CASSSQGGSYEQYF. DNA of the CDR3: TGTGCCAGCAGCTCCCAGGGGGGCTCCTACGAGCAGTACTTC.

The J gene is TRBJ2-2, the V gene TRBV6-5; D may be TRBD2 (5 bases). From germline, CDR1 is MNHEY and CDR2 SVGAGI. With 6 bases removed from V and 3 bases from J, the gap between germline ends came to 5 bases. There are 12 residues in the CDR3. The CDR3 region has the DNA TGTGCCAGCAGAGCGGACACCGGGGAGCTGTTTTTT. This codes for CASRADTGELFF.

Turning to this clone: A junction boundary mismatches the germline segment, possibly from a read error. The V gene is TRBV19, the J gene TRBJ1-2, with 7 positions matching TRBD1. Germline V gene sequence: CDR1 LNHDA, CDR2 SQIVND (reference sequence). This CDR3 has 11 amino acids. The CDR3 nucleotides read TGTGCCAGTAGTCCCTCGACAGGGTGGATCTTC. It specifies CASSPSTGWIF.

The rearrangement links TRBV5-4 to TRBJ2-2; the match to TRBD1 covers 7 bases. Germline loops: CDR1 SGHNT, CDR2 YYREEE (reference sequence). With 2 bases clipped from V and 1 base from J, the junction kept 5 bases outside the gene matches. The CDR3 runs 16 residues. CDR3 DNA sequence: TGTGCCAGCAGCTTTAAGGGGGCTGAGAACACCGGGGAGCTGTTTTTT. It translates to CASSFKGAENTGELFF.

This chain joins TRBV5-1 and TRBJ2-7, with D perhaps matching TRBD2 (6 bases). Germline values: CDR1 SGHRS, CDR2 YFSETQ. V lost 8 bases to trimming and J lost 7 bases, with 22 bases between them. The CDR3 has 14 residues. CDR3 DNA: TGCGCCAGACCCTCCGGGACTCCGCGTGAGGAGCAGTACTTC. It yields the protein CARPSGTPREEQYF.

CDR3 in amino acids: CASSLVGAMNTEAFF. CDR3 in DNA: TGTGCCAGCAGCTTAGTTGGGGCCATGAACACTGAAGCTTTCTTT. The J gene is TRBJ1-1, the V gene TRBV7-9, with D possibly TRBD1 on 5 matching bases. The V end lost 1 base, the J end lost 0 bases, and 9 bases lay between the germline ends. The CDR3 runs to 15 residues. The germline V gene has CDR1 SEHNR and CDR2 FQNEAQ (reference sequence).

The chain links TRBV6-1 to TRBJ2-5; TRBD2 matches at 8 bases. The CDR3 covers 16 residues. CDR1 and CDR2 (germline): MNHNS, SASEGT. Trimming at V came to 0 bases and at J to 5 bases, leaving 8 bases not matched to a gene. The CDR3 DNA reads TGTGCCAGCAGTGAAGCTGGCTCGGGGGGGCAGGAGACCCAGTACTTC. It yields the protein CASSEAGSGGQETQYF.

This clone has a handful of counts. V usage is TRBV19 and J usage is TRBJ2-5; 9 bases align to TRBD1. Germline V gene data show CDR1 as LNHDA and CDR2 as SQIVND (reference sequence). Unmatched junction bases numbered 5, after V lost 5 bases and J lost 1 base. This CDR3 has 15 amino acids. In nucleotides, the CDR3 is TGTGCCAGTAGTCCAGGGACAGGGATCCAAGAGACCCAGTACTTC. It codes for CASSPGTGIQETQYF.